This T cell receptor beta chain came from a study of blood T cells in healthy people across ages. Background on the study: About one barcoded beta molecule was captured per two T cells (by template switching).

Next came a second PCR, run for about 7 to 12 cycles, which used a sample-barcoded 5' primer along with a J-beta primer mix. One entry per CDR3 protein results from TCRdb running MiXCR on the 5' RACE reads. Here the sample spans roughly 1.9 million distinct CDR3 sequences, roughly 43% being singletons. Comment on this clonotype: Its antigen is unidentified.

Trimming took off 6 bases at V and 6 bases at J, with 12 bases between the two ends. The CDR3 consists of 13 residues. Germline V CDR1 and CDR2: SGHRS, YFSETQ. General study findings and limits: Unsorted PBMCs prevented conclusive naive versus antigen-experienced comparison.

Per sample, at least 5.5 micrograms of total RNA were extracted. This clonotype originated in a human donor in good health. The sample taken for sequencing was blood. V and J are TRBV5-1 and TRBJ2-2, with a weak D call TRBD1 (6 bases). The DNA of the CDR3 is TGCGCCAGCACCCCTACAGGGTCCGGGGAGCTGTTTTTT. Its translation: CASTPTGSGELFF.